This TCR beta chain comes out of a study of T cell responses to AZD1222 COVID-19 vaccine. General study points: Nearly half of spike-specific TCRs reportedly target variant regions that are unmutated in the B.1.351 and B.1.1.7 variants. None of the repertoires were sampled until the peak T cell response had passed. Across the whole spike, CD4 TCRs peaked at regions 160-218 and 743-854.

On this clone: Its antigen is not identified.

Clones were read by immunoSEQ multiplex PCR, and TCRdb kept only the in-frame ones, dropping some. The sample includes roughly 150,000 clones, 90% of them seen just once. Germline lookup yields CDR1 KGHSH and CDR2 LQKENI. The CDR3 totals 15 residues. V gave up 0 bases and J gave up 3 bases, with 10 bases separating them. Sequencing used peripheral blood, obtained 28 days after the second AZD1222 dose. The source of this sequence is an adult who received the AZD1222 COVID-19 vaccine. The chain links TRBV18 to TRBJ2-3; D might be TRBD1 (6 bases). The CDR3 sequence: CASSPPVRGTDTQYF. The CDR3 nucleotides are TGTGCCAGCTCACCACCGGTCAGGGGAACAGATACGCAGTATTTT.